A selection of T cell receptor beta chains follows, all from one sample in a study of vaccination effects on CD4 cells after COVID-19. Profiling relied on immunoSEQ multiplex PCR, and the TCRdb table lists in-frame clones only, not all of them. The sample lists approximately 40,000 clones, around 68% seen once, with 22% in the top ten. Their cognate antigens are unknown. This sample comprised CD4+ T cells from PBMCs cultured with SARS-CoV-2 spike peptides, obtained before COVID-19 vaccination. The receptors here all came from a human donor who received a COVID-19 vaccine. The CDR3 runs from the conserved cysteine through the conserved F or W. A D gene is named only where the DNA matches it firmly. Clone size is given for some rows only: seen once, a few or many times, or a class if the clone is expanded.

d_gene	abundance	j_gene	v_gene	CDR3aa	CDR3nt
TRBD1	NA	TRBJ2-7	TRBV2	CACTHSYLNRQGKYPYEQYF	TGTGCCTGCACTCATAGCTACCTCAATAGACAGGGGAAATACCCCTACGAGCAGTACTTC
TRBD1	once	TRBJ2-3	TRBV19	CASSLTGTGGGADTQYF	TGTGCCAGTAGTCTCACTGGGACAGGGGGCGGCGCAGATACGCAGTATTTT
TRBD1	NA	TRBJ2-5	TRBV5-1	CASSLYGQGAPTQETQYF	TGCGCCAGCAGCTTGTATGGACAGGGGGCACCCACCCAAGAGACCCAGTACTTC
NA	few	TRBJ2-2	TRBV5-1	CASSSTSTGELFF	TGCGCCAGCAGCTCCACGTCGACCGGGGAGCTGTTTTTT
NA	NA	TRBJ2-7	TRBV20-1	CSASFPGRGFYEQYF	TGCAGTGCTAGTTTTCCAGGACGGGGTTTCTACGAGCAGTACTTC
TRBD2	few	TRBJ2-1	TRBV9	CASSPKRLAGGQEDEQFF	TGTGCCAGCAGCCCCAAAAGACTAGCGGGGGGACAAGAAGATGAGCAGTTCTTC
NA	NA	TRBJ2-6	TRBV7-9	CASSSSRLGANVLTF	TGTGCCAGCAGCTCATCCAGGTTGGGGGCCAACGTCCTGACTTTC
TRBD1	NA	TRBJ1-5	TRBV28	CASRGTGGGQPQHF	TGTGCCAGCAGGGGGACAGGGGGCGGGCAGCCCCAGCATTTT
NA	NA	TRBJ2-2	TRBV5-1	CASKEGGPTGELFF	TGCGCCAGCAAAGAGGGAGGACCCACCGGGGAGCTGTTTTTT
NA	few	TRBJ1-2	TRBV20-1	CSASVNYGYTF	TGCAGTGCTTCGGTCAACTATGGCTACACCTTC
TRBD2	NA	TRBJ2-7	TRBV18	CASSPISGGEQYF	TGTGCCAGCTCACCGATATCGGGGGGGGAGCAGTACTTC
NA	NA	TRBJ2-3	TRBV29-1	CSALDRSSTDTQYF	TGCAGCGCCCTCGACAGATCTAGCACAGATACGCAGTATTTT
NA	once	TRBJ2-3	TRBV28	CASRETRLVDTQYF	TGTGCCAGCAGGGAAACTAGATTAGTAGATACGCAGTATTTT
NA	NA	TRBJ1-3	TRBV25-1	CASSRGGGNTIYF	TGTGCCAGCAGCCGCGGAGGGGGAAACACCATATATTTT
NA	NA	TRBJ1-2	TRBV12-3/TRBV12-4	CASTQYYGYTF	TGTGCCAGCACCCAGTACTATGGCTACACCTTC
TRBD1	NA	TRBJ1-2	TRBV11-2	CASSLEGTVYGYTF	TGTGCCAGCAGCTTAGAGGGGACAGTCTATGGCTACACCTTC
NA	NA	TRBJ2-7	TRBV10-1	CASRDIYYEQYF	TGCGCCAGCCGGGACATTTACTACGAGCAGTACTTC